Below, 14 T cell receptor beta chains from the same sample are listed, as sequenced in a study of control samples from healthy donors and cancer patients. Produced via immunoSEQ multiplex PCR; TCRdb's table is partial and in-frame only. The sample lists some 30,000 clones; 91% were seen once. Source material: PBMCs. These receptors were obtained from a man between 50 and 59 years old with lung cancer.

This chain connects TRBV23-1 to TRBJ2-7, with a weak D call TRBD1 (5 bases). TRBV23-1 is flagged as an ORF with uncertain function. Trimming shortened V by 6 bases and J by 4 bases, and 22 bases separated the two germline ends. The length of the CDR3 is 16 residues. DNA for the CDR3: TGCGCCAGCAGAAGTAGGGGTTGGGCCTCTTGGTACGAGCAGTACTTC. This gives the protein CASRSRGWASWYEQYF.

The V call is TRBV2, the J call TRBJ2-3, with D tentatively TRBD1 (6 bases). Trimming cost V 7 bases and J 0 bases, with 11 bases left between them. The CDR3 loop spans 14 amino acids. CDR1 is SNHLY and CDR2 is FYNNEI in the germline V gene. The CDR3 here is CASKPGQSTDTQYF. The CDR3 DNA sequence: TGTGCCAGCAAGCCGGGACAAAGCACAGATACGCAGTATTTT.

This clone has only one observation. The chain combines TRBV7-9 with TRBJ2-2; 10 positions match TRBD2. Trimming removed 1 base from V and 4 bases from J; junction bases left unmatched: 3. The CDR3 runs 16 residues. The germline CDR1 and CDR2 sequences are SEHNR and FQNEAQ (reference sequence). The DNA of the CDR3 is TGTGCCAGCAGCTTAGGCCTAGCGGGGGCCACCGGGGAGCTGTTTTTT. Translating gives CASSLGLAGATGELFF.

The chain couples TRBV3-1 (or the pseudogene TRBV3-2) to TRBJ2-3; TRBD2 aligns across 7 bases. V was clipped by 1 base and J by 1 base; unmatched bases: 8. Germline V lookup: CDR1 LGHDT, CDR2 YNNKEL (reference sequence). The CDR3 contains 17 residues. The CDR3 bases are TGTGCCAGCAGCCAAGTTGCTGCGGGGGACCGCACAGATACGCAGTATTTT. Translation gives CASSQVAAGDRTDTQYF.

This rearrangement joins TRBV7-8 to TRBJ2-1; 9 bases are a match to TRBD2. CDR1 is SGHVS, CDR2 FQNEAQ, per germline. V was pared by 5 bases and J by 2 bases, with 7 bases of the junction left unmatched. The CDR3 sequence is 16 residues long. The CDR3: CASSETSGVTYNEQFF. CDR3 sequence (DNA): TGTGCCAGCAGCGAGACTAGCGGAGTTACCTACAATGAGCAGTTCTTC.

J is TRBJ1-4 and V is TRBV9; 7 bases match TRBD1. The CDR3 is 16 residues long. Germline CDR1 is SGDLS and CDR2 is YYNGEE. J gave up 4 bases and V 4 bases, and 10 bases lay outside the gene matches. The CDR3 here is CASSPITGTVNEKLFF. CDR3 DNA: TGTGCCAGCAGCCCCATCACCGGGACAGTTAATGAAAAACTGTTTTTT.

The chain carries TRBV6-5 and TRBJ1-1; no clear D. Germline V gene sequence: CDR1 MNHEY, CDR2 SVGAGI. The V end was cut by 6 bases, the J end by 0 bases, with 8 bases between. The CDR3 spans 13 residues. CDR3 bases: TGTGCCAGCAGCTCGGACGTGAACACTGAAGCTTTCTTT. Translation: CASSSDVNTEAFF.

This sequence joins TRBV5-4 and TRBJ2-7; TRBD2 might be the D (6 bases). Looked up from germline, CDR1 is SGHNT and CDR2 is YYREEE (reference sequence). The CDR3 is 14 residues long. Trimming cost V 0 bases and J 1 base, with 8 bases left between them. The CDR3 protein is CASSLGGRSYEQYF. The CDR3 DNA follows: TGTGCCAGCAGCTTGGGAGGGAGGTCCTACGAGCAGTACTTC.

V is TRBV19 and J is TRBJ2-5; 7 positions agree with TRBD1. V lost 3 bases, J lost 2 bases, and 9 bases stayed unmatched. The germline gives CDR1 LNHDA, CDR2 SQIVND (reference sequence). There are 16 residues in the CDR3. Here the CDR3 reads CASSIPGQTLQETQYF. The CDR3 DNA sequence: TGTGCCAGTAGTATCCCGGGACAGACGCTTCAAGAGACCCAGTACTTC. Full variable domain (remainder filled in from reference TRBV19 and TRBJ2-5): DGGITQSPKYLFRKEGQNVTLSCEQNLNHDAMYWYRQDPGQGLRLIYYSQIVNDFQKGDIAEGYSVSREKKESFPLTVTSAQKNPTAFYLCASSIPGQTLQETQYFGPGTRLLVL.

This rearrangement joins TRBV7-9 to TRBJ2-2, with 7 bases identical to TRBD1. The trim removed 5 bases at V and 7 bases at J, leaving 7 bases unmatched. This CDR3 comprises 14 residues. From germline, CDR1 is SEHNR and CDR2 FQNEAQ (reference sequence). The CDR3 bases are TGTGCCAGCAGCCCGGACAGGTTAAGCGGGGAGCTGTTTTTT. This encodes CASSPDRLSGELFF.

The chain joins TRBV20-1 to TRBJ2-5; D is perhaps TRBD1 (6 bases). V lost 3 bases, J lost 5 bases, and 10 bases lay in between. Germline V gives CDR1 DFQATT, CDR2 SNEGSKA (reference sequence). The CDR3 is made up of 12 amino acids. The CDR3 loop reads CSASTGMETQYF. CDR3 DNA: TGCAGTGCTAGTACAGGGATGGAGACCCAGTACTTC.

Concerning this clone: Other DNA sequences in this specimen translate into the identical CDR3. The chain carries TRBV19 and TRBJ1-4; D ambiguous. The CDR3 extends over 15 amino acids. Germline CDR1 reads LNHDA; CDR2 reads SQIVND (reference sequence). The ends were cut back, 3 bases at V and 2 bases at J, with 10 bases in the middle. DNA for the CDR3: TGTGCCAGTAGTATTTCTTCCCGTACTAATGAAAAACTGTTTTTT. Translating it yields CASSISSRTNEKLFF.

The DNA of the CDR3 is TGTGCCAGCAGTGAGAGCGGGACCTACAATGAGCAGTTCTTC. Translation gives CASSESGTYNEQFF. The genes are TRBV2 and TRBJ2-1; 7 bases line up with TRBD2. V dropped 3 bases and J dropped 2; count of bases not matched to a gene: 1. The CDR3 extends over 14 amino acids. Germline assignment: CDR1 SNHLY and CDR2 FYNNEI.

V gene TRBV6-5 combines with J gene TRBJ1-2; D gene ambiguous. Deletions cut 6 bases from V and 3 bases from J, with 8 bases between. This CDR3 is 12 amino acids long. The germline V gene has CDR1 MNHEY and CDR2 SVGAGI. The CDR3 region is CASSHNDYGYTF. In DNA, the CDR3 is TGTGCCAGCAGCCATAACGACTATGGCTACACCTTC.